One and the same sample provided the 32 T cell receptor beta chains below, sequenced in a study of low-dose radiotherapy and immunotherapy resistance in tumors. Alpha and beta chains were covered, as first-strand cDNA relied on TRAV- and TRBV-specific primers. With a constant-region primer and a V-primer adapter, TCRs were subjected to 20 PCR cycles of amplification. TCRdb reprocessed the reads via MiXCR and lists one record per CDR3 protein. The sample yields 75,000 to 95,000 distinct CDR3 sequences, 18% seen once. The time point denotes: before trial treatment. The specimen comprised PBMCs, sampled before treatment. All receptors derive from a male donor with prostate cancer.

About this clonotype: A far larger clone is one base from this, pointing to a likely read error. The chain employs TRBV6-2 or TRBV6-3 and TRBJ2-1, with D hard to call. The CDR3 consists of 15 residues. Germline V gene data show CDR1 as MNHEY and CDR2 as SVGEGT. Trimming removed 1 base from V and 14 bases from J, with 21 bases in between. This chain's CDR3 is CASSYFVRGRPWKFF. The DNA of the CDR3 is TGTGCCAGCAGTTACTTTGTGCGTGGACGCCCGTGGAAGTTCTTC.

J is TRBJ1-4 and V is TRBV10-3; TRBD1 matches 11 bases. Germline CDR1 and CDR2: ENHRY and SYGVKD. The CDR3 has 15 residues. With 4 bases clipped from V and 8 bases from J, the junction kept 6 bases outside the gene matches. CDR3 sequence reads: CAISGGTGGNEKLFF. In DNA form, the CDR3 reads TGTGCCATCAGTGGGGGGACAGGGGGTAACGAAAAACTGTTTTTT.

A remark on this clonotype: A far larger clone is one base from this, pointing to a likely read error. The chain recombines TRBV6-1 with TRBJ2-3; TRBD2 is a possible D gene (6 bases). The CDR3 is 15 residues long. Germline V gene data show CDR1 as MNHNS and CDR2 as SASEGT. The CDR3 bases are TGTGCCATCAGTGATCTTGCGGGAACCACAGATACGCAGTATTTT. It yields the protein CAISDLAGTTDTQYF.

This clonotype was seen repeatedly, ten times or more. The CDR3 sequence is CASSVVPSSYEQYF. CDR3 in DNA: TGTGCCAGCAGCGTAGTTCCTAGTTCCTACGAGCAGTACTTC. This chain links TRBV9 with TRBJ2-7; D call uncertain. The germline V gene encodes CDR1 SGDLS and CDR2 YYNGEE. The CDR3 extends over 14 amino acids. Trimming shortened V by 0 bases and J by 1 base, and 8 bases separated the two germline ends.

The table lists this clonotype with many counts. This sequence joins TRBV3-1 and TRBJ2-3; D ambiguous. Trimming stripped 4 bases from V and 1 base from J, with 9 bases between. This CDR3 has 14 amino acids. Per the germline V gene, CDR1 is LGHDT and CDR2 is YNNKEL (reference sequence). The chain's CDR3 is CASSLKLGTDTQYF. The DNA of the CDR3 is TGTGCCAGCAGCCTCAAACTGGGCACAGATACGCAGTATTTT.

This clonotype appeared many times. The genes are TRBV11-2 and TRBJ1-2; D ambiguous. Trimming removed 1 base at V and 5 bases at J, with 20 bases between. Germline CDR1 is SGHAT and CDR2 is FQNNGV. The CDR3 is 17 residues long. The CDR3 region has the DNA TGTGCCAGCAGCTTAGGGGCCGGTTGGGGTAGCCCTTATGGCTACACCTTC. This sequence encodes CASSLGAGWGSPYGYTF. The full variable domain, with the rest looked up from reference TRBV11-2 and TRBJ1-2, is EAGVAQSPRYKIIEKRQSVAFWCNPISGHATLYWYQQILGQGPKLLIQFQNNGVVDDSQLPKDRFSAERLKGVDSTLKIQPAKLEDSAVYLCASSLGAGWGSPYGYTFGSGTRLTVV.

This clonotype has at least ten counts. One end of the junction does not line up with germline, which may come from a read error. The chain employs TRBV27 and TRBJ2-3, with a weak D call TRBD2 (7 bases). CDR1 and CDR2 (germline): MNHEY, SMNVEV (reference sequence). This CDR3 has 15 residues. The CDR3 spells CATSLGGRSTDTQYF. In DNA form, the CDR3 reads TGTGCCACCAGTCTCGGGGGGCGGAGCACAGATACGCAGTATTTT.

This clonotype was detected many times. The chain combines TRBV12-3 or TRBV12-4 with TRBJ2-4; possible D gene TRBD2, 5 bases. The V and J ends lost 6 bases and 1 base respectively, with 13 bases between them. This CDR3 is 15 amino acids long. The CDR3 here is CASSRGSLAKNIQYF. In DNA, the CDR3 is TGTGCCAGCAGCCGAGGGTCGTTGGCCAAAAACATTCAGTACTTC.

This clonotype was seen a handful of times. CDR3 nucleotides: TGTGCCAGTAGTATATGGGACAGAGAGAACACTGAAGCTTTCTTT. This translates into CASSIWDRENTEAFF. This chain uses TRBV19 with TRBJ1-1; 7 bases are shared with TRBD1. With V trimmed by 2 bases and J by 1 base, 4 bases remained unmatched. The CDR3 totals 15 residues. Looked up from germline, CDR1 is LNHDA and CDR2 is SQIVND (reference sequence).

J is TRBJ2-7 and V is TRBV5-1; tentatively, D is TRBD1 or TRBD2 (5 bases each). V lost 4 bases, J lost 9 bases, and 8 bases lay in between. Germline CDR1 reads SGHRS; CDR2 reads YFSETQ. This CDR3 has 10 residues. The CDR3 protein is CASSTGPQYF. The CDR3 DNA is TGCGCCAGCAGCACGGGACCGCAGTACTTC.

This clonotype was observed many times. The chain links TRBV20-1 to TRBJ2-7, with D unresolved. Trimming pared 3 bases from V and 5 bases from J, leaving 11 bases between. The CDR3 loop spans 12 amino acids. CDR1 is DFQATT, CDR2 SNEGSKA, per germline (reference sequence). The CDR3 reads CSASVDTDEQYF. CDR3 in DNA: TGCAGTGCTAGCGTGGATACGGACGAGCAGTACTTC.

This clonotype occurred many times. The rearrangement links TRBV7-2 to TRBJ2-7; TRBD1 matches 8 bases. V shed 5 bases, J shed 2 bases, and the junction held 5 bases outside the gene matches. This CDR3 is 14 amino acids long. CDR1 and CDR2 from the germline V gene are SGHTA and FQGNSA. The CDR3 DNA sequence: TGTGCCAGCAGCGTCGGACAGGGAGCCTACGAGCAGTACTTC. This encodes CASSVGQGAYEQYF.

This clonotype was picked up many times. The chain employs TRBV6-2 or TRBV6-3 and TRBJ1-2; no reliable D call. The CDR3 is 12 amino acids. Germline CDR1 MNHEY, CDR2 SVGEGT. Trimming cost V 5 bases and J 1 base, with 5 bases left between them. CDR3 coding DNA: TGTGCCAGCAGTAACAATAACTATGGCTACACCTTC. It is translated as CASSNNNYGYTF.

On this clonotype itself: A far larger clone is one base from this, pointing to a likely read error. The chain carries TRBV7-6 and TRBJ2-5; weak D call: TRBD2 (5 bases). The germline V gene encodes CDR1 SGHVS and CDR2 FNYEAQ. The CDR3 loop spans 12 amino acids. CDR3 in amino acids: CVSSLEVGEQYF. CDR3 bases: TGTGTCAGCAGCTTAGAGGTGGGAGAGCAGTACTTC.

Note on this clonotype: Since a much larger clone is just one base distant, this may be a read error. V and J are TRBV7-9 and TRBJ1-4; TRBD1 matches at 11 bases. Per germline, CDR1 SEHNR and CDR2 FQNEAQ (reference sequence). This CDR3 spans 14 amino acids. The CDR3, as DNA: TGTGCCGGCAGTTTTGGACAGGGGGCTGAAAAACTGTTTTTT. Its protein is CAGSFGQGAEKLFF.

This clonotype has at least ten counts. The chain is built from TRBV29-1 and TRBJ1-5, with a weak D call TRBD1 (5 bases). In germline, CDR1 is SQVTM, CDR2 ANQGSEA. The CDR3 has 14 amino acids. The V gene lost 6 bases and the J gene lost 1 base, with 13 bases spanning the gap. The CDR3 loop is CSVAAAGSNQPQHF. Here the CDR3 DNA reads TGCAGCGTCGCGGCGGCAGGGAGCAATCAGCCCCAGCATTTT.

The table lists this clonotype with many counts. V and J are TRBV5-1 and TRBJ2-1; TRBD1 matches 12 bases. This CDR3 region has 15 residues. With 4 bases clipped from V and 10 bases from J, the junction kept 9 bases outside the gene matches. The germline gives CDR1 SGHRS, CDR2 YFSETQ. CDR3 residues: CASSPRDRGRGEQFF. For the CDR3, the DNA is TGCGCCAGCAGCCCCCGGGACAGGGGGCGCGGGGAGCAGTTCTTC.

This clonotype appeared many times. The rearrangement uses TRBV4-3 and TRBJ2-1; no definite D call. The CDR3 runs 16 residues. V shed 0 bases and J shed 5 bases, with 14 bases lying between them. Germline V CDR1 and CDR2: LGHNA, YSLEER. The CDR3 coding sequence is TGCGCCAGCAGCCAAGAGGTCTCCCCCCCCAACAATGAGCAGTTCTTC. Residues: CASSQEVSPPNNEQFF.

This clonotype was picked up many times. This chain joins TRBV19 and TRBJ1-5; 9 bases line up with TRBD1. This CDR3 has 15 residues. Germline CDR1 reads LNHDA; CDR2 reads SQIVND (reference sequence). V gave up 4 bases and J gave up 7 bases; unmatched junction bases: 8. In DNA form, the CDR3 reads TGTGCCAGTAGTAGGCAGGGACAGGGTCGACAGCCCCAGCATTTT. Its protein is CASSRQGQGRQPQHF.

As for this clonotype: Since a far larger clone is one base different, this is likely a read error. This sequence joins TRBV4-1 and TRBJ2-1; TRBD1 aligns across 8 bases. With 2 bases clipped from V and 10 bases from J, the junction kept 10 bases outside the gene matches. The CDR3 covers 15 residues. Looked up from germline, CDR1 is MGHRA and CDR2 is YSYEKL. CDR3 sequence: CASSQFGRGRYEQFF. Written as DNA, the CDR3 is TGCGCCAGCAGCCAATTTGGCAGGGGGCGGTACGAGCAGTTCTTC.

This clonotype was found many times. The chain couples TRBV7-2 to TRBJ1-2, with a tentative D call TRBD1 (5 bases). Germline loops: CDR1 SGHTA, CDR2 FQGNSA. V lost 1 base and J lost 4, with 10 bases in between. The CDR3 consists of 14 residues. CDR3 sequence (DNA): TGTGCCAGCAGCTTAGAGCAGGGCTTCTATGGCTACACCTTC. Translation gives CASSLEQGFYGYTF.

The chain uses TRBV2 and TRBJ2-3; a possible D gene is TRBD1 (5 bases). Germline V lookup: CDR1 SNHLY, CDR2 FYNNEI. The CDR3 is made up of 14 amino acids. Trimming shortened V by 6 bases and J by 4 bases, and 14 bases separated the two germline ends. As DNA, the CDR3 is TGTGCCAGCAGGGCCGGCAGGGCGGCAGATACGCAGTATTTT. This translates into CASRAGRAADTQYF.

This clonotype was picked up a small number of times. V usage is TRBV12-3 or TRBV12-4 and J usage is TRBJ2-5; possibly TRBD1 for D (6 bases). V lost 6 bases and J 0 bases, leaving 8 bases between the germline ends. The CDR3 is 13 amino acids. CDR3 in amino acids: CASRRTDQETQYF. CDR3 DNA sequence: TGTGCCAGCAGGCGGACAGACCAAGAGACCCAGTACTTC.

In this sample, this clonotype turned up many times. The chain carries TRBV19 and TRBJ2-1; 10 bases are shared with TRBD1. The V gene's germline CDR1 is LNHDA and CDR2 SQIVND (reference sequence). The CDR3 has 16 residues. The trim removed 4 bases at V and 9 bases at J, leaving 12 bases unmatched. CDR3 sequence reads: CASSRRPGQGKGEQFF. CDR3 in DNA: TGTGCCAGTAGTAGGAGACCGGGACAGGGGAAAGGTGAGCAGTTCTTC.

This clonotype was recorded at least ten times. The chain employs TRBV28 and TRBJ2-1; the D gene is possibly TRBD2 (6 bases). The germline gives CDR1 MDHEN, CDR2 SYDVKM. V was pared by 6 bases and J by 2 bases, with 11 bases between. CDR3 size: 14 residues. In DNA form, the CDR3 reads TGTGCCAGCAGGGGGGGACTGCCCTACAATGAGCAGTTCTTC. Amino acids: CASRGGLPYNEQFF.

This clonotype was counted at least ten times. J is TRBJ2-7 and V is TRBV6-2 or TRBV6-3; a possible D gene is TRBD1 (5 bases). Per the germline V gene, CDR1 is MNHEY and CDR2 is SVGEGT. The CDR3 is made up of 16 amino acids. V was pared by 5 bases and J by 2 bases, with 19 bases between. The CDR3 DNA reads as TGTGCCAGCAGTGAGATCTCGCCAGGGTGGACCTACGAGCAGTACTTC. It encodes CASSEISPGWTYEQYF.

This clonotype was counted many times. The chain links TRBV3-1 to TRBJ2-1, with 9 nucleotides matching TRBD2. The CDR3 spans 15 residues. Germline CDR1 and CDR2: LGHDT and YNNKEL (reference sequence). V was clipped by 5 bases and J by 7 bases; unmatched bases: 9. DNA of the CDR3: TGTGCCAGCAGCGACCCCCGGCTAGCGGGAAATGAGCAGTTCTTC. It is translated as CASSDPRLAGNEQFF.

As regards this clonotype: This probably arose from a read error, given a far larger clone one base away. The genes are TRBV11-2 and TRBJ2-1; D possibly corresponds to TRBD2 (5 bases). CDR1 and CDR2 (germline): SGHAT, FQNNGV. The CDR3 is 16 amino acids. With 5 bases removed from V and 10 bases from J, the gap between germline ends came to 24 bases. The CDR3 loop is CASSAAGRGRLYEQFF. In nucleotides, the CDR3 is TGTGCCAGCAGCGCCGCGGGCCGCGGGCGGCTCTACGAGCAGTTCTTC.

Details on this clonotype: It may be a read error: a sequence one base away is much more abundant. The V and J genes are TRBV20-1 and TRBJ1-5; the D is unclear. CDR3 length: 13 amino acids. The germline V and J ends were trimmed by 7 bases and 1 base, with 11 bases remaining between them. CDR1 is DFQATT and CDR2 is SNEGSKA in the germline V gene (reference sequence). The CDR3 nucleotides read TGCAGTGATAGCTACGTAAGCAATCAGCCCCAGCATTTT. Encoded protein: CSDSYVSNQPQHF.

This clonotype was counted at least ten times. The V call is TRBV29-1, the J call TRBJ1-2; unclear D gene. Per germline, CDR1 SQVTM and CDR2 ANQGSEA. The CDR3 contains 14 residues. V was shortened by 4 bases and J by 7 bases, with 19 bases between the two germline ends. CDR3 region: CSVAVGSLTSGYTF. The CDR3 nucleotides read TGCAGCGTTGCTGTTGGGTCCCTCACCTCTGGCTACACCTTC.

This clonotype was recorded at least ten times. The rearrangement links TRBV15 to TRBJ2-3; 7 bases line up with TRBD2. Germline V lookup: CDR1 LNHNV, CDR2 YYDKDF (reference sequence). This CDR3 is built from 13 residues. With V trimmed by 5 bases and J by 1 base, 0 bases remained unmatched. The CDR3: CATSAGGTDTQYF. The DNA for the CDR3 is TGTGCCACCAGCGCGGGGGGCACAGATACGCAGTATTTT.

The chain couples TRBV28 to TRBJ2-1; 7 bases fit TRBD1. CDR3 length equals 16 residues. Germline V gene sequence: CDR1 MDHEN, CDR2 SYDVKM. The V and J ends lost 4 bases and 7 bases, in that order; junction bases with no gene match: 13. This chain's CDR3 is CASSSPIRQGENEQFF. As DNA, the CDR3 is TGTGCCAGCAGTTCACCCATTAGACAGGGTGAGAATGAGCAGTTCTTC.